This T cell receptor (beta chain) was recorded in a study of blood T cell repertoires in COVID-19. About the research overall: Sample material is recorded as cDNA or gDNA derived from T cells, B-cell-depleted T cells, or PBMCs.

Germline V gene data show CDR1 as MNHEY and CDR2 as SMNVEV (reference sequence). CDR3 size: 17 residues. Trimming removed 1 base from V and 4 bases from J, with 19 bases in between. Assay: immunoSEQ multiplex PCR; the TCRdb copy retains only in-frame clones and omits some. The data hold about 170,000 clones, with about nine tenths observed a single time. The TCR comes from a man between 60 and 75 years old with acute or convalescent COVID-19. The source material was peripheral blood. V is TRBV27 and J is TRBJ1-2; maybe TRBD1 (5 bases). The CDR3: CASSLWFRRGRLYGYTF. The DNA of the CDR3 is TGTGCCAGCAGTTTATGGTTTAGGAGGGGCCGCCTCTATGGCTACACCTTC.